The T cell receptor beta chain under discussion was sequenced for a study of molecular identifiers for immune sequencing clone quantification. General observations from the study: Highly expanded clone sizes could end up underestimated if a barcode were shared by identical TCR molecules.

The CDR3 extends over 16 amino acids. Trimming removed 1 base from V and 3 bases from J, with 15 bases in between. Germline V CDR1 and CDR2: LGHNA, YSLEER. TCRdb used MiXCR to reprocess the PCR reads, holding one entry per CDR3 protein. Here the sample spans 300,000 to 400,000 distinct CDR3 sequences, 20% to 25% being singletons. This clonotype was detected ten times or more. As yet, its antigen is unknown. Sequencing used naive CD8+ T cells from blood, with Jurkat cell RNA spiked in. Subset described: FACS-sorted CD8+CD4-CCR7+CD45RA+ naive T cells. This TCR was recovered from a human donor in good health. Some libraries in this study had Jurkat cell RNA spiked in. The V gene is TRBV4-3, the J gene TRBJ1-1; D ambiguous. CDR3: CASSQVSGMSDTEAFF. In DNA form, the CDR3 reads TGCGCCAGCAGCCAAGTCTCGGGGATGTCGGACACTGAAGCTTTCTTT.